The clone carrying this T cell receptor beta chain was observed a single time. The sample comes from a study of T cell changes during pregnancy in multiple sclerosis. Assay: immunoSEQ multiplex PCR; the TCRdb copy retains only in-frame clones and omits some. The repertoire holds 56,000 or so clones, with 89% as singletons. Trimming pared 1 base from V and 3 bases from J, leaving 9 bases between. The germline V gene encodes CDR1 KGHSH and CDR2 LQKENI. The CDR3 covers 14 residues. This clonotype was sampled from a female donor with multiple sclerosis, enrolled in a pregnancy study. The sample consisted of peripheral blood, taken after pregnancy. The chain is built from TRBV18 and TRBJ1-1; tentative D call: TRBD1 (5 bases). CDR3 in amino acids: CASSPQGRDTEAFF. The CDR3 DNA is TGTGCCAGCTCACCACAGGGGAGGGACACTGAAGCTTTCTTT.